The source of this T cell receptor (beta chain) is a study of cytomegalovirus exposure and HLA in healthy donors (dated by TCRdb to 2017 to 2019). A note on the overall study: According to an earlier analysis of 587 of the donors, some 170 million T cells yielded 120 million or so unique TCR beta sequences and more than 250 Gb of sequence data. Approximately 310 gigabases of sequencing data and around 80 million unique TCR sequences made up an early release that covered around 640 HLA-typed donors. Of the roughly 400 genotyped donors, roughly 85% fell in the genetic ancestry cluster associated with self-reported Caucasian donors. The study aimed to test whether signatures of past pathogen exposure could be identified by cataloging public T cell receptors. The study used immunosequencing to profile the T cell repertoires of several hundred subjects and linked those repertoires to cytomegalovirus serostatus. A separate validation cohort of over a hundred different subjects was used in addition to the 666-subject first cohort. To predict cytomegalovirus infection status, the study brought together high-throughput TCR immunosequencing, statistical association of individual TCRs with disease status, and machine learning. In a later analysis, previously published TCR beta repertoires from 500 to 750 donors were re-analyzed and high-resolution HLA genotyping was added so that TCR occurrence patterns could be studied. Rather than using new phenotypic data, the later analysis identified candidate immune exposures from TCR beta sequences and from how often those sequences occurred across donors. An earlier analysis of around 580 of the donors used high-throughput TCR beta sequencing to judge whether each TCR beta V gene segment behaved as functional or pseudogenic. Alongside the repertoire data, information on donor age, sex, ethnicity and CMV serostatus was compiled. In a later genetic analysis, genome-wide SNP genotypes for about 65% of the roughly 700 donors were used, and that subset was treated as a discovery cohort. All discovery cohort repertoires had been generated using a single sequencing platform. Class I and class II HLA loci were covered by the typing at four-digit resolution. Typing coverage differed by locus: A, B, C, DRB1 and DQB1 were typed in roughly 620-630 donors, DQA1 in roughly 500, DPA1 in some 610, and DPB1 in 400 to 480. Four to six DR-DQ haplotypes were handled as single units for association and clustering, since linkage in the cohort was strong. Across 300 to 400 genotyped donors of the cohort, an average of approximately 240,000 unique TCR beta nucleotide sequences per donor were sequenced, and roughly 17% of those sequences were non-productive.

The cohort comprised 666 healthy bone marrow donors. Cohort members were all nominally healthy when sampled, although unrecorded immune exposures were likely present. The donor tested CMV seronegative and was one of the 352 seronegative cohort members. A peripheral blood sample was provided by each donor, and peripheral blood mononuclear cells were used for TCR beta sequencing. The Qiagen DNeasy Blood Extraction Kit was used to extract genomic DNA from the blood cell samples. Receptor libraries were prepared by the immunoSEQ multiplex PCR assay. The multiplex PCR relied on a mix of 60 forward primers for TCR Vbeta segments and 13 reverse primers for TCR Jbeta segments. Amplification of the CDR3 region of rearranged TCR beta genes was performed with a multiplex PCR assay on genomic DNA. Amplified TCR beta libraries were sequenced as 87-base-pair reads on the Illumina HiSeq System. The study's own analysis went as follows. Across the 500 to 750 repertoires, a later analysis counted about 81 million unique TCR beta chains, about 10 million of which were shared by at least two donors. Raw reads were error-corrected and collapsed into unique sequences by a nearest-neighbor algorithm in which closely related sequences were merged to remove PCR and sequencing errors. Alignment of CDR3 sequences to IMGT reference sequences was used to assign V, D and J gene segments. For a sequence to be retained, a match of at least six nucleotides was required to both a V gene segment and a J gene segment. A rearrangement counted as productive if the CDR3 had no stop codons and remained in frame with V and J, and every other rearrangement counted as non-productive. Following IMGT convention, CDR3 was defined as the stretch from the second conserved V-encoded cysteine up to the conserved J-encoded phenylalanine. The earlier analysis of a few hundred of the donors excluded sequences that lacked an unambiguous match to a single V gene segment. An earlier analysis of almost 600 of the donors classified V segments as functional when productive rearrangements were above 56.7% and as segregating when the standard deviation between donors was above 5%. To diagnose cytomegalovirus status from the catalog of TCR beta chain sequences, a statistical classification framework was built. A later analysis assigned V and J genes by comparing TCR nucleotide sequences with IMGT/GENE-DB human TR gene sequences. Using the TCRdist pipeline, a later analysis assigned CDR3 sequences along with most-parsimonious VDJ recombination scenarios. In a later analysis, each TCR beta chain was defined by its CDR3 amino acid sequence together with its V-gene family, and reads lacking a unique V-gene family were excluded. As a way to deal with suspected cross-contamination and a sequencing artifact, a later analysis dropped 450 to 700 nucleotide sequences that were highly shared and had low generation probability. For each public chain, a later analysis derived a clonal expansion index from normalized ranks of inferred template counts within each repertoire. A later analysis computed generation probabilities with a VDJ recombination model fitted to out-of-frame rearrangements, and checked the results against IGoR. A later analysis scored TCR-TCR, TCR-HLA and TCR-CMV co-occurrence with hypergeometric tests, applying a repertoire-size bias correction to TCR pairs. In a later analysis, false discovery rates were estimated by permuting HLA or CMV assignments 20 times. A later analysis grouped co-occurring TCRs with DBSCAN, adding TCRdist sequence similarity when clustering within HLA-allele-positive subsets. Co-occurrence clustering excluded repertoires with fewer than 30,000 or more than 120,000 public chains, plus five with anomalous nucleotide sharing. Sourced from immuneACCESS, this table was stored by TCRdb with only in-frame sequences that have V and J called. A share of the clones is absent; for the studies checked, an unresolved V gene accounts for under half, and the remainder has no known explanation. D and trimming were read from the DNA, whereas the V and J calls and clone size are those reported in that table. The sample table holds fewer than 150,000 clones, of which around 79% were seen once. The top ten hold 2.8% of the sample.

Points on this clone: The antigen this receptor binds is unknown. No much larger clonotype is one base removed from it; base qualities were not supplied.

V and J lose 3 bases and 3 bases, and a span of 9 bases separates them. Taken from cysteine to phenylalanine, the CDR3 has 13 residues. Only CDR3 DNA is held: 39 bases, read in frame from base 1. As encoded in the germline V gene, CDR1 is SQVTM while CDR2 is ANQGSEA. Study-wide conclusions, independent of this receptor: The authors suggested that the approach could potentially be extended to other disease states and immunological phenotypes. A total of 150 to 200 TCR beta chains were listed by the study as associated with cytomegalovirus. The cohort was sequenced for TCR beta chains only, and without alpha or paired-chain data the features that could be detected were limited. The classifier was reported to diagnose cytomegalovirus status with high specificity and sensitivity in both the original and validation cohorts. According to a later analysis, TCR association rates differed among HLA loci, with DRB1 alleles showing the most associated TCRs and HLA-C alleles showing the fewest. In a later analysis, HLA-associated TCR beta chains were found to be more clonally expanded and to have lower generation probabilities than equally common non-associated chains. Most TCR sequences were observed very rarely across donors, whereas some public TCRs were present in many individuals. A later analysis reported that several top co-occurrence clusters appeared linked to parvovirus B19, influenza, CMV and Epstein-Barr virus. Some IMGT-functional V segments, including TRBV6-2 and TRBV6-3, could not be distinguished by the 87-base-pair reads and were therefore excluded. The presence/absence analyses assumed that sequencing depth was roughly uniform across donors, and that assumption may not be true. HLA typing was unavailable for some donors at each locus, so association tests used only the typed subset. According to a later analysis, most CMV-associated TCR beta chains appeared to be HLA-restricted, and the HLA associations seemed to be driven largely by CMV exposure. The sequencing pipeline was judged likely to have produced a cluster of highly shared sequence variants as a technical artifact. Three of the identified cytomegalovirus-associated TCR beta chains were confirmed in vitro to be specific for cytomegalovirus antigens. In an earlier analysis of some 540 of the donors, most TCR beta V segments appeared in productive rearrangements about 87% or about 30% of the time, broadly matching IMGT annotations. The only immune exposure information available for the cohort was CMV serostatus. When HLA alleles, especially DR and DQ, strongly co-occurred, TCR associations were difficult to assign to individual alleles. V-gene and J-gene trimming of TCR beta chains was associated with a missense DCLRE1C variant in a later genetic analysis, and the association was replicated in an independent cohort. A later genetic analysis reported fewer N-insertions in productive TCRs among donors in an Asian-associated ancestry cluster than the roughly 620-donor mean. A further reported finding was that TCR beta sequences accurately predicted the HLA-A and HLA-B alleles for most subjects in the first cohort. In a later analysis, around 17,000 TCR beta sequences were associated with specific HLA alleles at a false discovery rate of 0.05. Because counts were too low, seventeen rarely observed V segments, including chromosome 9 orphons, were left out of the earlier analysis of approximately 580 of the donors. Linkage disequilibrium might explain the correlated functional status among segregating V segments, but an unknown experimental factor could not be ruled out.

Recombination linked TRBV29-1 to TRBJ2-1, with the D gene call left open. Material for sequencing was PBMCs. This receptor was obtained from a male donor in good health and CMV-seronegative. DNA sequence: TGCAGCGTTGACCGGCAGGACTACAATGAGCAGTTCTTC. Its translation reads: CSVDRQDYNEQFF.